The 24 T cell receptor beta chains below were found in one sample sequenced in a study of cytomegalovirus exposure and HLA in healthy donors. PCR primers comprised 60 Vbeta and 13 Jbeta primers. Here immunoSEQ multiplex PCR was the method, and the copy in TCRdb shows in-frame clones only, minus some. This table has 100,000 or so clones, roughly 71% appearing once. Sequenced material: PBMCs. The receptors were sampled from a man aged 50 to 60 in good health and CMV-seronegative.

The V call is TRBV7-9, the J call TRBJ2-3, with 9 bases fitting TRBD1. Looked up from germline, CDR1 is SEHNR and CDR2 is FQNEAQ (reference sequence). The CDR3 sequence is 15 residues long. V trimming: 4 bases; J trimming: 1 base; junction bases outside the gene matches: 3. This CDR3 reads CASSSGQGRTDTQYF. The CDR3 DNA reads TGTGCCAGCAGCTCGGGACAGGGCCGCACAGATACGCAGTATTTT. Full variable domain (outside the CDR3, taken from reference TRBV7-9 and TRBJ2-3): DTGVSQNPRHKITKRGQNVTFRCDPISEHNRLYWYRQTLGQGPEFLTYFQNEAQLEKSRLLSDRFSAERPKGSFSTLEIQRTEQGDSAMYLCASSSGQGRTDTQYFGPGTRLTVL.

For the CDR3, the DNA is TGTGCCAGCAGTTTACGGTTAACAGGGCCCTACGAGCAGTACTTC. Protein sequence: CASSLRLTGPYEQYF. The V call is TRBV28, the J call TRBJ2-7; D is perhaps TRBD1 (6 bases). V was trimmed by 2 bases and J by 2 bases, leaving 13 bases between them. The CDR3 consists of 15 residues. CDR1 and CDR2 (germline): MDHEN, SYDVKM.

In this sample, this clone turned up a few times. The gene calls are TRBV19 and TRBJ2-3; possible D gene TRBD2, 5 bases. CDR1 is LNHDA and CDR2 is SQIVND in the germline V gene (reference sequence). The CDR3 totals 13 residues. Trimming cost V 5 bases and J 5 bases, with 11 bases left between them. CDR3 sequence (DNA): TGTGCCAGTAGTGCCGGACTTGGAGATACGCAGTATTTT. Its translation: CASSAGLGDTQYF.

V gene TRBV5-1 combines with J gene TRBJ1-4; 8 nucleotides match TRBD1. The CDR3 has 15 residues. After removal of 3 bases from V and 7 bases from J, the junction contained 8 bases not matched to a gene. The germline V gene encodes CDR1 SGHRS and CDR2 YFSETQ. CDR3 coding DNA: TGCGCCAGCAGCTCCCAACAGGGGGAGGGTGAAAAACTGTTTTTT. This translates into CASSSQQGEGEKLFF.

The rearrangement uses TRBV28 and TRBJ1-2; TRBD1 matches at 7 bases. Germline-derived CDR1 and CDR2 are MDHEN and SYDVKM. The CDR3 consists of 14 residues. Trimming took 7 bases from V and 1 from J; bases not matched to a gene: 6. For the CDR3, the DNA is TGTGCCAGCACCTCGACAGGGAGTAACTATGGCTACACCTTC. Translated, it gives CASTSTGSNYGYTF.

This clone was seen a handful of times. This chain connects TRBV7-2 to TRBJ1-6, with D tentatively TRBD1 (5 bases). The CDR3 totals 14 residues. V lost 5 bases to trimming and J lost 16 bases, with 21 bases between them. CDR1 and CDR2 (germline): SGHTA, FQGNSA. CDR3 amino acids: CASSLYSTGRELHF. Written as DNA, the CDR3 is TGTGCCAGCAGCCTCTACTCTACAGGCAGGGAACTCCACTTT.

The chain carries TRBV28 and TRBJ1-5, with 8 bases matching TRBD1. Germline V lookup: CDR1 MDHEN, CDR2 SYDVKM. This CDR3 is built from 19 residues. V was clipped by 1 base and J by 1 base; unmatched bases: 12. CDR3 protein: CASSLSTGQGLWSNQPQHF. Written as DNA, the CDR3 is TGTGCCAGCAGTTTATCCACAGGACAGGGCTTGTGGAGCAATCAGCCCCAGCATTTT.

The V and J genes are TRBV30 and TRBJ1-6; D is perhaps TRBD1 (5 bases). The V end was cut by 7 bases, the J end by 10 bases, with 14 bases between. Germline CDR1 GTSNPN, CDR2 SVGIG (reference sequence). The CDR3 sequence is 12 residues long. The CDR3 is CALTVAGSPLHF. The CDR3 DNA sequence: TGTGCCTTGACAGTCGCAGGGTCACCCCTCCACTTT.

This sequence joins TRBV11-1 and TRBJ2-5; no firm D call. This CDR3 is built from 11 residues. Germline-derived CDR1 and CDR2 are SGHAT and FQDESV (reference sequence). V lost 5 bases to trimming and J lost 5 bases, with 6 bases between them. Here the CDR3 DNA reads TGTGCCAGCAGCATCGGGGAGACCCAGTACTTC. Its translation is CASSIGETQYF.

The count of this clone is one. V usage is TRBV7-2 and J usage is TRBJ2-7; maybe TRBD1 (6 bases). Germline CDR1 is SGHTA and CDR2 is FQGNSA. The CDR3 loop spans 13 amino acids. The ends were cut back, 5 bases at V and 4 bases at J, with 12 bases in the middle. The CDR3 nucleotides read TGTGCCAGCAGCCCCAGGACAGTATACGAGCAGTACTTC. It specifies CASSPRTVYEQYF.

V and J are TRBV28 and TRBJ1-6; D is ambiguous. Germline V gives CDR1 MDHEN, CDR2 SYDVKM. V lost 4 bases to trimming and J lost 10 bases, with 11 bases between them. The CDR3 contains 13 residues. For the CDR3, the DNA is TGTGCCAGCAGTTCCCCCCGTCCGTCACCCCTCCACTTT. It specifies CASSSPRPSPLHF.

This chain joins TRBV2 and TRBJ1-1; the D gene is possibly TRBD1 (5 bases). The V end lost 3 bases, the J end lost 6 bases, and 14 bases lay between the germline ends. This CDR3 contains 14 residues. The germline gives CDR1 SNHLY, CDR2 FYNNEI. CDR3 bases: TGTGCCAGCAGTGAGGAGGGACGGATCGCTGAAGCTTTCTTT. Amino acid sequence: CASSEEGRIAEAFF.

The CDR3 loop is CASRDRENTGELFF. The CDR3 DNA reads TGCGCCAGCCGGGACAGGGAGAACACCGGGGAGCTGTTTTTT. The chain employs TRBV5-1 and TRBJ2-2; 9 bases match TRBD1. The V and J ends lost 7 bases and 1 base, in that order; junction bases with no gene match: 2. CDR3 length equals 14 residues. Germline V CDR1 and CDR2: SGHRS, YFSETQ.

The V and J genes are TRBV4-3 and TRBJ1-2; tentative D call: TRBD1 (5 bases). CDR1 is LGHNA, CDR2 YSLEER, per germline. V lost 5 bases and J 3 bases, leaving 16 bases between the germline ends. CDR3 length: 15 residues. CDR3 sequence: CASSKGTQADYGYTF. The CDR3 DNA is TGCGCCAGCAGCAAAGGGACTCAGGCGGACTATGGCTACACCTTC.

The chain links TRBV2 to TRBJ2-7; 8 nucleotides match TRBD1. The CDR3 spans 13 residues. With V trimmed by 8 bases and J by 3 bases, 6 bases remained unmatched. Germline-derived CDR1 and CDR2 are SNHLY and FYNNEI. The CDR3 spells CASGGTGVYEQYF. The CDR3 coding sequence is TGTGCCAGCGGGGGGACAGGAGTCTACGAGCAGTACTTC.

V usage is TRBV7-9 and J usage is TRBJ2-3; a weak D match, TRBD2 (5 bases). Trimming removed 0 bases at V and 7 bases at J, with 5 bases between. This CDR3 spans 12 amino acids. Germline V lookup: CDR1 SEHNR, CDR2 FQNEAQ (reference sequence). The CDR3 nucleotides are TGTGCCAGCAGCTTAGCGGACTATACGCAGTATTTT. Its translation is CASSLADYTQYF. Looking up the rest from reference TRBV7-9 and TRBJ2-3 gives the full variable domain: DTGVSQNPRHKITKRGQNVTFRCDPISEHNRLYWYRQTLGQGPEFLTYFQNEAQLEKSRLLSDRFSAERPKGSFSTLEIQRTEQGDSAMYLCASSLADYTQYFGPGTRLTVL.

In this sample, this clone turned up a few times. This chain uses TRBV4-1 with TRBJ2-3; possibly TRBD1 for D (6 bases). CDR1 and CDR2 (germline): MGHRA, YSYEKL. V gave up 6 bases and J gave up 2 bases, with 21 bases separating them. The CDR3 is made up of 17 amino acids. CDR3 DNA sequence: TGCGCCAGCAGGGGGGCAGATCTAGGATCTTTCACAGATACGCAGTATTTT. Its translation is CASRGADLGSFTDTQYF.

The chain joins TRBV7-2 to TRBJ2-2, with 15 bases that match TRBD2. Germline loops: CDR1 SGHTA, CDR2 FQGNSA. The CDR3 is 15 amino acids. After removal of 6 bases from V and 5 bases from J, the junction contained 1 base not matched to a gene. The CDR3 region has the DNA TGTGCCAGCAGGGGGACTAGCGGGAGGACCGGGGAGCTGTTTTTT. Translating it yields CASRGTSGRTGELFF.

In nucleotides, the CDR3 is TGTGCCAGCACCCGGGACCAAGAGACCCAGTACTTC. It encodes CASTRDQETQYF. The chain has TRBV11-2 and TRBJ2-5; no reliable D call. Germline lookup yields CDR1 SGHAT and CDR2 FQNNGV. This CDR3 comprises 12 residues. The germline V and J ends were trimmed by 7 bases and 0 bases, with 6 bases remaining between them.

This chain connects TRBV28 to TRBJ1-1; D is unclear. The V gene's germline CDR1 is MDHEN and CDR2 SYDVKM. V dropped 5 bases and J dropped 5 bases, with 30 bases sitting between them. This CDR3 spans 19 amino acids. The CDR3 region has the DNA TGTGCCAGCAGTCAAATAAGGCGGGGAAGATACGCAGAGTGGACTGAAGCTTTCTTT. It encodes CASSQIRRGRYAEWTEAFF.

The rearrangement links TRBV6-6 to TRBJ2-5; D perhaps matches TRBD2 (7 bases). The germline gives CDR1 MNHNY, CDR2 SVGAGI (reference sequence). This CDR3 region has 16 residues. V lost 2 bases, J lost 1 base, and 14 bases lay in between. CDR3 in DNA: TGTGCCAGCAGTTACCTTGGGGGGGCCGCCCAAGAGACCCAGTACTTC. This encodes CASSYLGGAAQETQYF.

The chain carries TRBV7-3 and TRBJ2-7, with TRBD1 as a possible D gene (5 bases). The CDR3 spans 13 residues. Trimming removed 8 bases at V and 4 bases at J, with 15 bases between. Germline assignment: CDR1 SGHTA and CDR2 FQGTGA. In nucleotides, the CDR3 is TGTGCCAGCTCTCAGCTGGCAGGGTACGAGCAGTACTTC. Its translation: CASSQLAGYEQYF.

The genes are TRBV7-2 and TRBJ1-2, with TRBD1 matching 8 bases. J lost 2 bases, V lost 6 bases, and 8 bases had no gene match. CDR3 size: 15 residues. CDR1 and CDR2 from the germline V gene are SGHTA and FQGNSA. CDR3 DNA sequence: TGTGCCAGCAGAGGAGACAGGGGAATGAACTATGGCTACACCTTC. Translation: CASRGDRGMNYGYTF.

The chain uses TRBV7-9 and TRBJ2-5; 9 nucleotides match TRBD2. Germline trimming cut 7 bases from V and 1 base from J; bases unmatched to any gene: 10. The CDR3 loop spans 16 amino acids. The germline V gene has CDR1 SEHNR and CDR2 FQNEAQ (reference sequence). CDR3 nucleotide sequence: TGTGCCAGCATCCCCGCGGGGACTAGCCCCCAAGAGACCCAGTACTTC. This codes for CASIPAGTSPQETQYF.